This TCR beta chain was recorded in a study of CDR3 diversity in severe acne. The CDR3 has 14 amino acids. CDR1 and CDR2 (germline): SEHNR, FQNEAQ (reference sequence). J gave up 2 bases and V 6 bases, and 6 bases lay outside the gene matches. Each CDR3 protein is one row after TCRdb ran MiXCR on the PCR reads. The sample has more than 70,000 distinct CDR3 sequences; approximately 52% are singletons. Specimen: blood. The clonotype originates from a male donor in good health, serving as a control. This chain uses TRBV7-9 with TRBJ1-2; 7 bases map to TRBD1. The CDR3 sequence is CASSPGQLNYGYTF. The DNA of the CDR3 is TGTGCCAGCAGTCCGGGACAGCTAAACTATGGCTACACCTTC.